This T cell receptor beta chain was obtained from a study of T cell changes during pregnancy in multiple sclerosis (dated 2019 in TCRdb). Concerning the study at large: The study examined how the T cell repertoire changed over the course of pregnancy in women with multiple sclerosis.

Concerning this clone: Its antigen remains unidentified. Qualities for individual bases were not recorded, and no much larger clone is one base off.

The CDR3, cysteine through phenylalanine, is 15 amino acids long. Only CDR3 DNA is held: 45 bases, read in frame from base 1. Preparation of the library involved the immunoSEQ multiplex PCR assay. The table comes from immuneACCESS by way of TCRdb, which keeps in-frame sequences with V and J called. Part of the clones is missing from these tables; in studies checked, under half for an unresolved V gene and the rest for unknown reasons. This sample lists over 50,000 clones; roughly 86% were detected once. The ten largest clones capture roughly 1.7% of the sample. The chain couples TRBV1 to TRBJ2-7; TRBD2, the D gene given by the table, was not confirmed from the DNA. TRBV1 is described as a pseudogene. This sample comprised peripheral blood, obtained in the first trimester of pregnancy. The receptor's source is a female donor with multiple sclerosis, enrolled in a pregnancy study. The sequenced DNA: TGCACCAGCAGCCAAGGGACTAGCGAGCCCTACGAGCAGTACTTC. This is translated as CTSSQGTSEPYEQYF.